These 30 T cell receptor beta chains were all obtained from the same sample, sequenced in a study of shared clonotypes between healthy human individuals. Measured with immunoSEQ multiplex PCR; TCRdb has only the in-frame clones, and not every one. The sample contains approximately 320,000 clones, 87% of which appear only once. The source material was memory CD8+ T cells sorted from blood. Subset given: CD45RO+ cells pooled with CCR7-negative TemRA cells. These receptors came from a young man in good health.

V is TRBV11-2 and J is TRBJ2-2; D is perhaps TRBD1 (6 bases). The CDR3 consists of 15 residues. V shed 1 base and J shed 4 bases, with 10 bases lying between them. Germline V gene data show CDR1 as SGHAT and CDR2 as FQNNGV. The CDR3 protein is CASSLAKQGTGELFF. In DNA, the CDR3 is TGTGCCAGCAGCTTAGCGAAACAGGGCACCGGGGAGCTGTTTTTT.

The chain has TRBV29-1 and TRBJ1-5, with D possibly TRBD1 on 6 matching bases. The V gene's germline CDR1 is SQVTM and CDR2 ANQGSEA. V shed 4 bases and J shed 1 base, with 8 bases lying between them. This CDR3 has 13 amino acids. The CDR3 coding sequence is TGCAGCGTTGGCGACAGGAGCAATCAGCCCCAGCATTTT. It encodes CSVGDRSNQPQHF.

V usage is TRBV7-2 and J usage is TRBJ2-3; 11 bases agree with TRBD2. J gave up 1 base and V 5 bases, and 5 bases lay outside the gene matches. CDR3 length: 16 amino acids. Germline CDR1 SGHTA, CDR2 FQGNSA. CDR3: CASSTGTSGRTDTQYF. Here the CDR3 DNA reads TGTGCCAGCAGCACCGGGACTAGCGGACGCACAGATACGCAGTATTTT.

The rearrangement uses TRBV7-2 and TRBJ1-3, with TRBD1 identical over 7 bases. With 3 bases clipped from V and 0 bases from J, the junction kept 11 bases outside the gene matches. The CDR3 covers 18 residues. Per germline, CDR1 SGHTA and CDR2 FQGNSA. The CDR3 region is CASSLGPTGESSGNTIYF. The CDR3 bases are TGTGCCAGCAGCTTGGGACCCACAGGGGAGAGCTCTGGAAACACCATATATTTT.

The chain recombines TRBV4-3 with TRBJ2-7; D gene ambiguous. Per germline, CDR1 LGHNA and CDR2 YSLEER. Trimming pared 1 base from V and 2 bases from J, leaving 9 bases between. CDR3 length: 14 amino acids. The CDR3 is CASSQGIGPYEQYF. The CDR3 nucleotides are TGCGCCAGCAGCCAAGGCATAGGGCCCTACGAGCAGTACTTC.

The count of this clone is one. V gene TRBV28 combines with J gene TRBJ1-5, with 10 positions matching TRBD1. The CDR3 totals 15 residues. V was pared by 4 bases and J by 7 bases, with 7 bases of the junction left unmatched. Germline loops: CDR1 MDHEN, CDR2 SYDVKM. CDR3 in amino acids: CASSWGQGFRQPQHF. The CDR3 DNA reads TGTGCCAGCAGTTGGGGACAGGGGTTTAGACAGCCCCAGCATTTT.

The table lists this clone with a few counts. The V gene is TRBV5-4, the J gene TRBJ2-7; TRBD1 matches at 8 bases. After removal of 4 bases from V and 6 bases from J, the junction contained 3 bases not matched to a gene. Germline CDR1 reads SGHNT; CDR2 reads YYREEE (reference sequence). CDR3 length equals 12 residues. CDR3 coding DNA: TGTGCCAGCAGCCGTACAGGGGGCGAGCAGTACTTC. Its protein is CASSRTGGEQYF.

As for this clone: Other nucleotide sequences in the sample specify the same CDR3. The chain couples TRBV4-1 to TRBJ2-3; D is unclear. Trimming left V 2 bases short and J 0 bases short, with 3 bases between. This CDR3 contains 13 residues. Germline loops: CDR1 MGHRA, CDR2 YSYEKL. CDR3 nucleotides: TGCGCCAGCAGCCAAATAAGCACAGATACGCAGTATTTT. This sequence encodes CASSQISTDTQYF.

V and J are TRBV9 and TRBJ2-4, with 8 positions matching TRBD1. There are 15 residues in the CDR3. The ends lost 2 bases at V and 3 bases at J; junction bases unmatched: 4. Germline CDR1 is SGDLS and CDR2 is YYNGEE. This CDR3 is CASSVDRGDKNIQYF. For the CDR3, the DNA is TGTGCCAGCAGCGTCGACAGGGGTGACAAAAACATTCAGTACTTC.

V is TRBV4-3 and J is TRBJ2-7, with 9 bases identical to TRBD2. The CDR3 is 15 residues long. The V and J ends lost 1 base and 4 bases, in that order; junction bases with no gene match: 5. Germline-derived CDR1 and CDR2 are LGHNA and YSLEER. The DNA of the CDR3 is TGCGCCAGCAGCCAAGGTCTAGCGGGGTGGTACGAGCAGTACTTC. The encoded protein is CASSQGLAGWYEQYF.

This chain joins TRBV7-9 and TRBJ2-5; D is perhaps TRBD1 (6 bases). The CDR3 is made up of 16 amino acids. Germline CDR1 SEHNR, CDR2 FQNEAQ (reference sequence). Trimming removed 5 bases at V and 1 base at J, with 17 bases between. The CDR3 DNA follows: TGTGCCAGCAGCCCGAAACAGGGTTGGGGCCAAGAGACCCAGTACTTC. This codes for CASSPKQGWGQETQYF.

The rearrangement joins TRBV7-9 to TRBJ1-1; 7 nucleotides line up with TRBD1. V was clipped by 1 base and J by 4 bases; unmatched bases: 0. The CDR3 consists of 13 residues. Germline values: CDR1 SEHNR, CDR2 FQNEAQ (reference sequence). The CDR3 DNA follows: TGTGCCAGCAGCTTAGAGGGGGCCACTGAAGCTTTCTTT. The encoded protein is CASSLEGATEAFF.

V and J are TRBV6-1 and TRBJ1-1; D might be TRBD1 (6 bases). Germline assignment: CDR1 MNHNS and CDR2 SASEGT. The CDR3 is 15 residues long. V was trimmed by 3 bases and J by 0 bases, leaving 11 bases between them. This chain's CDR3 is CASSDRGTLNTEAFF. CDR3 nucleotide sequence: TGTGCCAGCAGTGATAGAGGGACACTGAACACTGAAGCTTTCTTT.

The chain combines TRBV30 with TRBJ1-6; D remains ambiguous. CDR1 and CDR2 (germline): GTSNPN, SVGIG (reference sequence). V gave up 3 bases and J gave up 2 bases, with 11 bases separating them. There are 15 residues in the CDR3. The CDR3 nucleotides read TGTGCCTGGAGGTACGCCGGTCCCTATAATTCACCCCTCCACTTT. It specifies CAWRYAGPYNSPLHF.

The rearrangement joins TRBV29-1 to TRBJ2-3; D perhaps matches TRBD1 (5 bases). CDR3 length equals 12 residues. V was pared by 1 base and J by 4 bases, with 6 bases between. Per germline, CDR1 SQVTM and CDR2 ANQGSEA. The CDR3 loop is CSVEAGPDTQYF. The CDR3 bases are TGCAGCGTTGAAGCAGGGCCAGATACGCAGTATTTT.

The chain is built from TRBV10-3 and TRBJ2-1; 11 bases are a match to TRBD2. The CDR3 runs to 15 residues. V shed 3 bases, J shed 7 bases, and the junction held 5 bases outside the gene matches. Germline V CDR1 and CDR2: ENHRY, SYGVKD. CDR3 loop: CAISDVLAGVNEQFF. The CDR3 DNA is TGTGCCATCAGTGACGTACTAGCGGGAGTGAATGAGCAGTTCTTC.

Comments on this clone: Its ends do not fully match the called genes, so a read error is possible. V and J are TRBV7-7 and TRBJ2-7, with 9 bases identical to TRBD1. Germline V lookup: CDR1 SSHAT, CDR2 FNYEAQ (reference sequence). CDR3 size: 13 residues. In DNA, the CDR3 is TGTGCTAGCAGCGTGGGACAGGGCTACGAGCAGTACTTC. Amino acids: CASSVGQGYEQYF.

CDR3 sequence reads: CASSEDGLRRGIYEQYF. Here the CDR3 DNA reads TGTGCCAGCTCAGAGGACGGTTTGCGGAGGGGGATCTACGAGCAGTACTTC. The chain carries TRBV18 and TRBJ2-7; D is possibly TRBD1 or TRBD2 (6 bases each). The CDR3 is 17 residues long. Between the trimmed V and J ends, which lost 5 bases and 3 bases, there was a span of 23 bases. CDR1 and CDR2 from the germline V gene are KGHSH and LQKENI. Filled out from reference TRBV18 and TRBJ2-7, the complete variable domain reads NAGVMQNPRHLVRRRGQEARLRCSPMKGHSHVYWYRQLPEEGLKFMVYLQKENIIDESGMPKERFSAEFPKEGPSILRIQQVVRGDSAAYFCASSEDGLRRGIYEQYFGPGTRLTVT.

The chain carries TRBV7-3 and TRBJ1-3; TRBD1 might be the D (5 bases). The CDR3 runs 14 residues. Germline lookup yields CDR1 SGHTA and CDR2 FQGTGA. V lost 2 bases, J lost 4 bases, and 9 bases lay in between. CDR3 in amino acids: CASSLPGPGNTIYF. CDR3 sequence (DNA): TGTGCCAGCAGCTTACCAGGGCCGGGAAACACCATATATTTT.

This rearrangement joins TRBV30 to TRBJ2-7, with unresolved D. The CDR3 has 16 residues. V was pared by 0 bases and J by 6 bases, with 21 bases between. Germline V lookup: CDR1 GTSNPN, CDR2 SVGIG (reference sequence). The DNA for the CDR3 is TGTGCCTGGAGTGTACCTTTCCCGTGGTTTGAGCCCGAGCAGTACTTC. Protein sequence: CAWSVPFPWFEPEQYF. Combining the CDR3 with reference TRBV30 and TRBJ2-7 gives the whole variable domain SQTIHQWPATLVQPVGSPLSLECTVEGTSNPNLYWYRQAAGRGLQLLFYSVGIGQISSEVPQNLSASRPQDRQFILSSKKLLLSDSGFYLCAWSVPFPWFEPEQYFGPGTRLTVT.

This chain uses TRBV6-5 with TRBJ2-7; TRBD1 aligns across 8 bases. The V and J ends lost 7 bases and 2 bases, in that order; junction bases with no gene match: 10. The CDR3 totals 15 residues. Germline V CDR1 and CDR2: MNHEY, SVGAGI. Here the CDR3 reads CASNTGQGPPYEQYF. CDR3 DNA sequence: TGTGCCAGCAACACCGGACAGGGCCCTCCCTACGAGCAGTACTTC.

Judged by abundance, this clone is medium-sized. This chain joins TRBV29-1 and TRBJ2-7, with 9 positions matching TRBD1. V trimming: 4 bases; J trimming: 7 bases; junction bases outside the gene matches: 8. Germline V gene sequence: CDR1 SQVTM, CDR2 ANQGSEA. The CDR3 extends over 13 amino acids. Here the CDR3 reads CSVGTGEGREQYF. As DNA, the CDR3 is TGCAGCGTTGGGACAGGGGAAGGGAGGGAGCAGTACTTC.

The J gene is TRBJ2-5, the V gene TRBV29-1, with D maybe TRBD1 (6 bases). V shed 5 bases and J shed 2 bases, with 12 bases lying between them. The CDR3 extends over 13 amino acids. Looked up from germline, CDR1 is SQVTM and CDR2 is ANQGSEA. This chain's CDR3 is CSVTGNEQETQYF. CDR3 in DNA: TGCAGCGTTACAGGGAATGAGCAAGAGACCCAGTACTTC.

This clone came up a few times. The J gene is TRBJ2-7, the V gene TRBV6-5; 7 bases fit TRBD2. Germline CDR1 MNHEY, CDR2 SVGAGI. V shed 2 bases, J shed 5 bases, and the junction held 9 bases outside the gene matches. The CDR3 is 15 residues long. The CDR3 spells CASSYQTAGTHEQYF. The DNA of the CDR3 is TGTGCCAGCAGTTACCAGACAGCGGGAACCCACGAGCAGTACTTC.

V gene TRBV4-1 combines with J gene TRBJ1-1; no clear D. CDR3 length: 14 residues. The V end was cut by 1 base, the J end by 1 base, with 7 bases between. CDR1 MGHRA and CDR2 YSYEKL come from the germline V gene. DNA of the CDR3: TGCGCCAGCAGCCAAGTCGAGGGGAACACTGAAGCTTTCTTT. Amino acid sequence: CASSQVEGNTEAFF.

The V and J genes are TRBV19 and TRBJ2-7; D gene ambiguous. V lost 2 bases, J lost 2 bases, and 10 bases lay in between. The CDR3 extends over 14 amino acids. Germline lookup yields CDR1 LNHDA and CDR2 SQIVND (reference sequence). Written as DNA, the CDR3 is TGTGCCAGTAGTATAACTATGGAAACCTACGAGCAGTACTTC. It specifies CASSITMETYEQYF.

The chain is built from TRBV7-9 and TRBJ1-3; possible D gene TRBD1, 5 bases. The CDR3 totals 14 residues. Trimming removed 10 bases at V and 1 base at J, with 14 bases between. From germline, CDR1 is SEHNR and CDR2 FQNEAQ (reference sequence). The CDR3 sequence: CAIDGQGSGNTIYF. The CDR3 bases are TGTGCCATCGATGGACAAGGGTCTGGAAACACCATATATTTT.

This clone came up once. This chain links TRBV13 with TRBJ2-2; 7 positions agree with TRBD2. The trim removed 8 bases at V and 3 bases at J, leaving 9 bases unmatched. CDR3 length: 15 residues. Looked up from germline, CDR1 is PRHDT and CDR2 is FYEKMQ (reference sequence). For the CDR3, the DNA is TGTGCCAGCGGAGTGAAGGGAGGGTACACCGGGGAGCTGTTTTTT. Protein sequence: CASGVKGGYTGELFF.

This chain links TRBV10-3 with TRBJ2-3, with D unresolved. The CDR3 extends over 15 amino acids. V gave up 0 bases and J gave up 11 bases, with 18 bases separating them. CDR1 and CDR2 from the germline V gene are ENHRY and SYGVKD. The CDR3 loop reads CAISESTSLRGLQYF. CDR3 nucleotides: TGTGCCATCAGTGAGTCGACTTCGCTCCGAGGATTGCAGTATTTT.

The V call is TRBV4-1, the J call TRBJ2-7, with 7 bases aligning to TRBD1. Per the germline V gene, CDR1 is MGHRA and CDR2 is YSYEKL. The CDR3 is 14 amino acids. Trimming at V came to 3 bases and at J to 3 bases, leaving 5 bases not matched to a gene. For the CDR3, the DNA is TGCGCCAGCAGCCACGGACAGGCTGACTACGAGCAGTACTTC. Translating it yields CASSHGQADYEQYF.